One and the same sample provided the 30 T cell receptor beta chains below, sequenced in a study of blood T cells in healthy people across ages (dated by TCRdb to about 2015). Receptor amplification or capture employed 5' RACE. The listed sequencing device is Illumina HiSeq 2500. A second PCR of roughly 6 to 11 cycles was performed with a sample-barcoded 5' primer and a J-beta primer mix. The public reads were run again by TCRdb, first through fastp at Q25 and then through MiXCR, and only productive beta chains were kept. Entries are consolidated by CDR3 protein sequence, retaining the most common genes and DNA. Recorded for this sample are about a million distinct CDR3 sequences; 35% to 40% of them occurred a single time. Less than 15% of the sample belongs to the ten largest clones. Sequencing was done on a sample of blood. The receptors shown here come from a man between 18 and 29 years old in good health.

This clonotype appeared a few times. The chain links TRBV5-1 to TRBJ1-2; TRBD1 aligns across 8 bases. The junction had 8 bases not matched to a gene; V was cut back by 0 bases and J by 4 bases. The CDR3 extends over 16 amino acids. CDR1 and CDR2 from the germline V gene are SGHRS and YFSETQ. The CDR3 region is CASSLALTGESYGYTF. CDR3 bases: TGCGCCAGCAGCTTGGCATTGACAGGGGAAAGCTATGGCTACACCTTC.

The genes are TRBV5-1 and TRBJ2-1, with TRBD1 matching over 9 bases. CDR1 and CDR2 (germline): SGHRS, YFSETQ. J was trimmed by 2 bases and V by 4 bases; bases with no gene match: 16. The CDR3 length is 19 residues. Here the CDR3 reads CASSGIGTGNVRAYNEQFF. The CDR3 DNA is TGCGCCAGCAGCGGGATCGGGACAGGGAATGTGAGGGCCTACAATGAGCAGTTCTTC. The whole variable domain, filled in from reference TRBV5-1 and TRBJ2-1, reads KAGVTQTPRYLIKTRGQQVTLSCSPISGHRSVSWYQQTPGQGLQFLFEYFSETQRNKGNFPGRFSGRQFSNSRSEMNVSTLELGDSALYLCASSGIGTGNVRAYNEQFFGPGTRLTVL.

This chain connects TRBV24-1 to TRBJ1-2; D is undetermined. The CDR3 sequence is 15 residues long. Germline CDR1 KGHDR, CDR2 SFDVKD. The V gene lost 3 bases and the J gene lost 1 base, with 11 bases spanning the gap. The CDR3 is CATSDGRGRNYGYTF. CDR3 coding DNA: TGTGCCACCAGTGATGGCAGAGGACGTAACTATGGCTACACCTTC.

To note about this clonotype: At one end the junction does not follow the germline gene, possibly because of a read error. The V gene is TRBV7-9, the J gene TRBJ1-6; 9 bases are shared with TRBD1. Per germline, CDR1 SEHNR and CDR2 FQNEAQ (reference sequence). The CDR3 runs to 16 residues. CDR3 bases: TGTGCCAGCAGCTTAAGGGGGACAGGGAGTAATTCACTCCTCCACTTT. This gives the protein CASSLRGTGSNSLLHF.

Only one count was recorded for this clonotype. This chain connects TRBV7-3 to TRBJ1-5, with D possibly matching TRBD1 (5 bases). The CDR3 consists of 17 residues. Germline V gene lookup returns CDR1 SGHTA and CDR2 FQGTGA. Trimming took off 1 base at V and 0 bases at J, with 13 bases between the two ends. In DNA, the CDR3 is TGTGCCAGCAGCTTAATTTCGGGACCGGATAGCAATCAGCCCCAGCATTTT. Protein: CASSLISGPDSNQPQHF.

The chain joins TRBV11-3 to TRBJ1-6, with D maybe TRBD1 (5 bases). Germline CDR1 reads SGHNT; CDR2 reads YENEEA. Deletions cut 5 bases from V and 10 bases from J, with 15 bases between. This CDR3 is 14 amino acids long. The CDR3 DNA sequence: TGTGCCAGCAGCCGAGTGGAGGGGATATCACCCCTCCACTTT. It yields the protein CASSRVEGISPLHF.

The chain employs TRBV4-3 and TRBJ2-2; perhaps TRBD2 as D (6 bases). CDR3 size: 17 residues. The V end was cut by 4 bases, the J end by 1 base, with 16 bases between. Germline assignment: CDR1 LGHNA and CDR2 YSLEER. CDR3 DNA sequence: TGCGCCAGCAGCCCGCGGAGGGACTCTAAGAACACCGGGGAGCTGTTTTTT. As protein: CASSPRRDSKNTGELFF.

The chain recombines TRBV20-1 with TRBJ2-5; the match to TRBD2 covers 7 bases. Germline-derived CDR1 and CDR2 are DFQATT and SNEGSKA (reference sequence). Unmatched junction bases numbered 6, after V lost 2 bases and J lost 0 bases. This CDR3 region has 15 residues. The CDR3 region is CSARTASGNQETQYF. CDR3 nucleotide sequence: TGCAGTGCTAGAACCGCTAGCGGCAACCAAGAGACCCAGTACTTC.

The chain combines TRBV9 with TRBJ1-1; D may be TRBD1 (5 bases). Trimming took 4 bases from V and 0 from J, leaving 10 bases between them. CDR1 is SGDLS and CDR2 is YYNGEE in the germline V gene. The CDR3 has 14 amino acids. DNA for the CDR3: TGTGCCAGCAGCCAGAGACAGTTGAACACTGAAGCTTTCTTT. Translated, it gives CASSQRQLNTEAFF.

V usage is TRBV10-3 and J usage is TRBJ1-4, with D perhaps matching TRBD1 (6 bases). This CDR3 has 13 amino acids. The V end lost 10 bases, the J end lost 1 base, and 10 bases lay between the germline ends. The V gene's germline CDR1 is ENHRY and CDR2 SYGVKD. The CDR3 DNA reads as TGTGCCACCGGACAGATAACTAATGAAAAACTGTTTTTT. This codes for CATGQITNEKLFF.

This clonotype was counted many times. This sequence joins TRBV4-3 and TRBJ1-2, with D possibly TRBD1 on 6 matching bases. Germline CDR1 reads LGHNA; CDR2 reads YSLEER. Trimming cost V 1 base and J 0 bases, with 12 bases left between them. The CDR3 has 16 amino acids. CDR3 nucleotides: TGCGCCAGCAGCCAAGGGACAGTTGAAACTAACTATGGCTACACCTTC. Its translation is CASSQGTVETNYGYTF.

This clonotype was seen a handful of times. This chain links TRBV7-9 with TRBJ1-2; D ambiguous. V shed 0 bases and J shed 2 bases, with 16 bases lying between them. This CDR3 has 17 residues. The germline V gene encodes CDR1 SEHNR and CDR2 FQNEAQ (reference sequence). CDR3 in DNA: TGTGCCAGCAGCTTAGCGACGAGGCACAGCGAAAACTATGGCTACACCTTC. It codes for CASSLATRHSENYGYTF.

The chain recombines TRBV11-1 with TRBJ2-2; the D gene is possibly TRBD2 (6 bases). CDR1 SGHAT and CDR2 FQDESV come from the germline V gene (reference sequence). V dropped 3 bases and J dropped 6 bases, with 11 bases sitting between them. The CDR3 covers 14 residues. CDR3 sequence reads: CASSFPWGAGELFF. The CDR3 DNA is TGTGCCAGCAGCTTCCCTTGGGGGGCCGGGGAGCTGTTTTTT.

There are a few counts of this clonotype. The genes are TRBV9 and TRBJ2-5; 7 bases are shared with TRBD1. This CDR3 comprises 15 residues. Germline V CDR1 and CDR2: SGDLS, YYNGEE. V was clipped by 4 bases and J by 5 bases; unmatched bases: 11. For the CDR3, the DNA is TGTGCCAGCAGCCTGGAGACAGGGAATATGGAGACCCAGTACTTC. Protein sequence: CASSLETGNMETQYF.

The chain employs TRBV2 and TRBJ1-2; weak D call: TRBD1 (6 bases). V dropped 2 bases and J dropped 2 bases, with 9 bases sitting between them. Germline CDR1 and CDR2: SNHLY and FYNNEI. This CDR3 has 14 amino acids. The CDR3 reads CASSESGGNYGYTF. The CDR3 nucleotides are TGTGCCAGCAGTGAATCGGGGGGCAACTATGGCTACACCTTC.

This clonotype was observed a handful of times. This chain connects TRBV12-3 or TRBV12-4 to TRBJ1-1, with D possibly matching TRBD1 (5 bases). This CDR3 has 13 amino acids. V dropped 5 bases and J dropped 5 bases, with 12 bases sitting between them. The CDR3 region is CASSATGGTEAFF. CDR3 nucleotide sequence: TGTGCCAGCAGTGCGACGGGGGGGACTGAAGCTTTCTTT.

This clonotype appeared a few times. The V call is TRBV25-1, the J call TRBJ1-5; D gene uncertain. The CDR3 extends over 14 amino acids. Trimming cost V 8 bases and J 7 bases, with 18 bases left between them. Germline V gene lookup returns CDR1 MGHDK and CDR2 SYGVNS. The CDR3: CASGNWGGNQPQHF. The CDR3 bases are TGTGCCAGCGGTAATTGGGGAGGGAACCAGCCCCAGCATTTT.

This chain uses TRBV10-3 with TRBJ2-4, with D perhaps TRBD1 (5 bases). Trimming stripped 6 bases from V and 13 bases from J, with 16 bases between. CDR3 length equals 12 residues. Germline V gene data show CDR1 as ENHRY and CDR2 as SYGVKD. Written as DNA, the CDR3 is TGTGCCATCAGCCCTGACAGCAATGAGCAGTACTTC. Translating gives CAISPDSNEQYF.

On this clonotype: At one of its ends the junction is not consistent with the germline gene, which may arise from a read error. The genes are TRBV7-2 and TRBJ2-1, with D unclear. In germline, CDR1 is SGHTA, CDR2 FQGNSA. This CDR3 comprises 14 residues. The CDR3 spells CACSLEVRYNEQFF. The DNA for the CDR3 is TGTGCCTGCAGCTTAGAGGTTCGGTACAATGAGCAGTTCTTC.

This clonotype was detected only a few times. The V gene is TRBV20-1, the J gene TRBJ2-2; D possibly corresponds to TRBD2 (6 bases). Germline CDR1 reads DFQATT; CDR2 reads SNEGSKA (reference sequence). This CDR3 spans 12 amino acids. The V and J ends lost 6 bases and 4 bases respectively, with 9 bases between them. CDR3 region: CSAGGLTGELFF. The CDR3 DNA reads TGCAGTGCGGGGGGTCTCACCGGGGAGCTGTTTTTT.

This clonotype has a handful of counts. The rearrangement joins TRBV18 to TRBJ1-2; maybe TRBD1 (5 bases). The CDR3 loop spans 15 amino acids. CDR1 is KGHSH, CDR2 LQKENI, per germline. The V gene lost 0 bases and the J gene lost 5 bases, with 13 bases spanning the gap. The CDR3 here is CASSPPSTVDYGYTF. CDR3 nucleotides: TGTGCCAGCTCACCACCGTCGACAGTAGATTATGGCTACACCTTC.

The genes are TRBV12-3 or TRBV12-4 and TRBJ1-6; D might be TRBD1 (5 bases). The CDR3 is 15 residues long. The V and J ends lost 5 bases and 6 bases respectively, with 14 bases between them. The CDR3 region is CASSPNIGGNSPLHF. CDR3 DNA sequence: TGTGCCAGCAGTCCTAACATCGGGGGTAATTCACCCCTCCACTTT.

This chain uses TRBV6-6 with TRBJ1-1; no clear D gene. The V and J ends lost 5 bases and 0 bases respectively, with 7 bases between them. CDR3 length: 13 amino acids. Germline CDR1 and CDR2: MNHNY and SVGAGI (reference sequence). The CDR3: CASSVKMNTEAFF. The CDR3 DNA is TGTGCCAGCAGTGTGAAGATGAACACTGAAGCTTTCTTT.

This clonotype has more than one count but fewer than ten. V is TRBV12-3 or TRBV12-4 and J is TRBJ2-5; D not certain. Trimming cost V 3 bases and J 11 bases, with 19 bases left between them. The CDR3 totals 14 residues. The DNA for the CDR3 is TGTGCCAGCAGTTTGCCCCGTACCTACAATGAGCAGTACTTC. Translated, it gives CASSLPRTYNEQYF.

The J gene is TRBJ1-1, the V gene TRBV6-5; D is possibly TRBD1 (6 bases). This CDR3 is built from 14 residues. Trimming stripped 7 bases from V and 5 bases from J, with 17 bases between. Germline CDR1 is MNHEY and CDR2 is SVGAGI. CDR3 nucleotide sequence: TGTGCCAGCACCTACGTTTCGGGGGCTACTGAAGCTTTCTTT. Its protein product is CASTYVSGATEAFF.

A word on this clonotype: The germline gene is not matched at one end of the junction; a read error may be the cause. The V gene is TRBV15, the J gene TRBJ1-2; 7 bases are shared with TRBD1. CDR1 and CDR2 from the germline V gene are LNHNV and YYDKDF (reference sequence). This CDR3 comprises 14 residues. CDR3 protein: CATSKGQLNYDYTF. In DNA form, the CDR3 reads TGTGCCACCAGCAAGGGACAGCTTAACTATGACTACACCTTC.

This chain links TRBV20-1 with TRBJ1-1, with TRBD1 matching over 11 bases. This CDR3 spans 15 amino acids. CDR1 is DFQATT, CDR2 SNEGSKA, per germline (reference sequence). The J segment lost 0 bases and the V segment lost 3 bases, leaving 3 bases of the junction unmatched. The CDR3 sequence is CSARGDRGVNTEAFF. The CDR3 DNA reads as TGCAGTGCTAGGGGGGACAGGGGGGTGAACACTGAAGCTTTCTTT.

A note on this clonotype: One end of the junction does not line up with germline, which may come from a read error. The chain couples TRBV27 to TRBJ2-3; 9 positions agree with TRBD2. The length of the CDR3 is 16 residues. The germline V gene has CDR1 MNHEY and CDR2 SMNVEV (reference sequence). The CDR3 DNA reads as TGTGCCGGCAGTTCCTCCGGGGCGGGGGGGGTAGATACGCAGTATTTT. Translation: CAGSSSGAGGVDTQYF.

The chain recombines TRBV6-6 with TRBJ1-1; 9 nucleotides agree with TRBD1. With V trimmed by 11 bases and J by 6 bases, 16 bases remained unmatched. The CDR3 runs to 15 residues. Germline lookup yields CDR1 MNHNY and CDR2 SVGAGI (reference sequence). In nucleotides, the CDR3 is TGTGCCGGTCAACAGGGGGCGTCGGGTAGGGCTGAAGCTTTCTTT. Protein product: CAGQQGASGRAEAFF.

J is TRBJ1-2 and V is TRBV5-1; 10 bases match TRBD1. CDR3 size: 15 residues. Germline-derived CDR1 and CDR2 are SGHRS and YFSETQ. The ends lost 0 bases at V and 6 bases at J; junction bases unmatched: 5. DNA for the CDR3: TGCGCCAGCAGCTTGGGACAGGGGGCGCGGAATGGCTACACCTTC. Its protein product is CASSLGQGARNGYTF.